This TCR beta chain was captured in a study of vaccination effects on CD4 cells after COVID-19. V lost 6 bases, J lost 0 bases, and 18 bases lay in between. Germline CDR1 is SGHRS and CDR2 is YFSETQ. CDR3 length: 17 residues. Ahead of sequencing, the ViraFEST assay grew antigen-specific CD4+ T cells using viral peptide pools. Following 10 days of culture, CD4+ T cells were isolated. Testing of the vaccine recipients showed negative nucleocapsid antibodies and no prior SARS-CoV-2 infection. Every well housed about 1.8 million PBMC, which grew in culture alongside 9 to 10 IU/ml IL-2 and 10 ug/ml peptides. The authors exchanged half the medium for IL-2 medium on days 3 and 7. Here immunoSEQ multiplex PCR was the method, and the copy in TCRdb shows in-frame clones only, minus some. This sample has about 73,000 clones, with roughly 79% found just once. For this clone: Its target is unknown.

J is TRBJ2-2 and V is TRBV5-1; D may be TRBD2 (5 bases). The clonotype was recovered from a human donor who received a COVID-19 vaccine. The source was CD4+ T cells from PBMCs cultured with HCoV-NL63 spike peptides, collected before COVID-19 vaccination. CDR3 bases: TGCGCCAGCAACCCCTTTGGCGTGGGAGCGAACACCGGGGAGCTGTTTTTT. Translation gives CASNPFGVGANTGELFF.